What follows are 10 T cell receptor beta chains derived from one specimen sequenced in a study of PD-1 blockade in classical Hodgkin lymphoma. Time point defined: cycle 4 day 1 (C4D1), after five to seven weeks of nivolumab. Every one of the patients relapsed after autologous stem cell transplantation (brentuximab vedotin exposure was variable). Sequencing was performed with immunoSEQ multiplex PCR; in TCRdb, only in-frame clones are kept and a portion is missing. The sample includes roughly 60,000 clones, roughly nine tenths seen only once; the top ten take 10%. Sequenced material: peripheral blood mononuclear cells (PBMCs), taken before the fourth cycle of nivolumab. These receptors came from a human donor with classical Hodgkin lymphoma.

The chain combines TRBV13 with TRBJ2-7; a weak D match, TRBD1 (5 bases). Germline V gene sequence: CDR1 PRHDT, CDR2 FYEKMQ (reference sequence). V lost 1 base to trimming and J lost 5 bases, with 15 bases between them. The CDR3 covers 15 residues. CDR3: CASSLDTPPGHEQYF. DNA for the CDR3: TGTGCCAGCAGCTTAGACACGCCACCAGGGCACGAGCAGTACTTC.

V is TRBV5-6 and J is TRBJ1-1, with 7 bases that match TRBD1. Unmatched junction bases numbered 4, after V lost 4 bases and J lost 1 base. Germline V gene data show CDR1 as SGHDT and CDR2 as YYEEEE. This CDR3 region has 14 residues. CDR3 protein: CASSLTGKNTEAFF. The CDR3 DNA sequence: TGTGCCAGCAGCCTGACAGGGAAGAACACTGAAGCTTTCTTT.

The V and J genes are TRBV7-6 and TRBJ2-2, with 9 bases that match TRBD2. The CDR3 consists of 16 residues. Germline CDR1 and CDR2: SGHVS and FNYEAQ. Unmatched junction bases numbered 10, after V lost 7 bases and J lost 4 bases. The CDR3 loop is CASTPTGTSFTGELFF. CDR3 nucleotides: TGTGCCAGCACCCCGACCGGGACTAGCTTCACCGGGGAGCTGTTTTTT.

This clone has a single count. This sequence joins TRBV5-4 and TRBJ1-6; D unresolved. There are 14 residues in the CDR3. Germline V gene sequence: CDR1 SGHNT, CDR2 YYREEE (reference sequence). V was shortened by 4 bases and J by 9 bases, with 14 bases between the two germline ends. This chain's CDR3 is CASSPNRRGSPLHF. As DNA, the CDR3 is TGTGCCAGCAGCCCAAACCGCCGGGGTTCACCCCTCCACTTT.

This chain links TRBV27 with TRBJ2-3, with 12 bases aligning to TRBD1. The CDR3 extends over 15 amino acids. Germline V gene sequence: CDR1 MNHEY, CDR2 SMNVEV (reference sequence). After removal of 8 bases from V and 6 bases from J, the junction contained 9 bases not matched to a gene. The DNA for the CDR3 is TGTGCCAGCTTCCGGGACAGGGGGCGCGAGGATACGCAGTATTTT. This translates into CASFRDRGREDTQYF.

The rearrangement uses TRBV6-6 and TRBJ1-5; 7 nucleotides line up with TRBD1. Germline V gene sequence: CDR1 MNHNY, CDR2 SVGAGI (reference sequence). J lost 4 bases, V lost 4 bases, and 4 bases had no gene match. The CDR3 runs to 14 residues. The CDR3 DNA reads TGTGCCAGCAGTTTACAGGGGAGGAATCAGCCCCAGCATTTT. Protein sequence: CASSLQGRNQPQHF.

J is TRBJ2-7 and V is TRBV4-2; maybe TRBD1 (5 bases). The CDR3 is 13 residues long. From germline, CDR1 is LGHNA and CDR2 YNFKEQ. Trimming left V 6 bases short and J 6 bases short, with 15 bases between. The DNA for the CDR3 is TGTGCCAGCAGTCAGGAGACCCAGGGCGAGCAGTACTTC. As protein: CASSQETQGEQYF.

J is TRBJ1-5 and V is TRBV2; D gene ambiguous. V lost 5 bases to trimming and J lost 4 bases, with 15 bases between them. Germline loops: CDR1 SNHLY, CDR2 FYNNEI. The CDR3 has 15 residues. The CDR3 region is CASSPDSPDNQPQHF. The CDR3 nucleotides read TGTGCCAGCAGTCCCGACTCCCCCGATAATCAGCCCCAGCATTTT.

This clone came up once. The gene calls are TRBV30 and TRBJ2-3, with D uncertain. Germline CDR1 is GTSNPN and CDR2 is SVGIG (reference sequence). Trimming cost V 0 bases and J 7 bases, with 5 bases left between them. The CDR3 contains 11 residues. CDR3 residues: CAWSVPYTQYF. CDR3 DNA sequence: TGTGCCTGGAGTGTTCCATATACGCAGTATTTT.

The V call is TRBV6-5, the J call TRBJ2-7, with D unresolved. The V gene's germline CDR1 is MNHEY and CDR2 SVGAGI. The CDR3 contains 15 residues. The ends were cut back, 2 bases at V and 1 base at J, with 12 bases in the middle. The CDR3 region has the DNA TGTGCCAGCAGTTACACCCGGTATCCATCCTACGAGCAGTACTTC. Protein product: CASSYTRYPSYEQYF.